This T cell receptor beta chain is from a study of T-cell memory formation after mild COVID-19. Constant-segment-primed 5'RACE gave TCR alpha and TCR beta cDNA libraries with sample barcodes and UMIs. TCRdb reanalysed the 5' RACE reads using MiXCR and keeps one entry per CDR3 protein. The repertoire holds about 390,000 distinct CDR3 sequences, with about 16% as singletons. This clonotype showed up many times. Its target is not known. Study conclusions and caveats: Whether second-wave clones peaking at day 37 were SARS-CoV-2 specific went unconfirmed.

The CDR3 loop spans 17 amino acids. The V and J ends lost 1 base and 4 bases, in that order; junction bases with no gene match: 9. The germline gives CDR1 SGHVS, CDR2 FNYEAQ. Material: PBMCs or a T cell subset sorted from them (not recorded which). The sequence was obtained from a man between 18 and 29 years old who had mild COVID-19 (a few samples of this study predate the infection). Cell type and time point are not known. The J gene is TRBJ2-1, the V gene TRBV7-6; the match to TRBD2 covers 8 bases. This CDR3 is CASSLGSSSGWYNEQFF. Written as DNA, the CDR3 is TGTGCCAGCAGCTTAGGGTCCTCTAGCGGGTGGTACAATGAGCAGTTCTTC.